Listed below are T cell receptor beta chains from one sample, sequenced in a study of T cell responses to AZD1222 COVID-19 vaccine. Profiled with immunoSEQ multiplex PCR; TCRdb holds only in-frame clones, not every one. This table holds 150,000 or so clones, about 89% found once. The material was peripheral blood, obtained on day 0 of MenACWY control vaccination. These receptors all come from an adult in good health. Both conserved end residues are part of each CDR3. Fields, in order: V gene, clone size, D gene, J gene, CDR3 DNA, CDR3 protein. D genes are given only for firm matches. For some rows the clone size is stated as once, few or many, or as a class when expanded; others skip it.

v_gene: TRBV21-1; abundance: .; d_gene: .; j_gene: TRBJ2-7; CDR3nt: TGTGCCAGCAGCAAAGCCGGGACAGGGTTGTACGAGCAGTACTTC; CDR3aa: CASSKAGTGLYEQYF
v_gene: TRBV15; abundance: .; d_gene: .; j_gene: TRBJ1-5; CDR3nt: TGTGCCACCAGCCCAACACGAGATCAGCCCCAGCATTTT; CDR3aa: CATSPTRDQPQHF
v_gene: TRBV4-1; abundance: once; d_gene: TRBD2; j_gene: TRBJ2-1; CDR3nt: TGCGCCAGCAGCCACCGACTAGCGGTCTCCTACAATGAGCAGTTCTTC; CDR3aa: CASSHRLAVSYNEQFF
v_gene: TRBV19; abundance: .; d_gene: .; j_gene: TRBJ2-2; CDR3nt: TGTGCCAGTAGGCCCACGCCGACGAACACCGGGGAGCTGTTTTTT; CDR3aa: CASRPTPTNTGELFF
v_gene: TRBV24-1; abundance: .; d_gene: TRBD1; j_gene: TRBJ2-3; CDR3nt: TGTGCCACCAGTGATACAGGGGGCTCTAGCACAGATACGCAGTATTTT; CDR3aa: CATSDTGGSSTDTQYF
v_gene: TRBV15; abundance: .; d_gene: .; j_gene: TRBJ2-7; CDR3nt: TGTGCCACCAGCAGAGATCGACAGGAAGTGAGGGAGCAGTACTTC; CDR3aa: CATSRDRQEVREQYF
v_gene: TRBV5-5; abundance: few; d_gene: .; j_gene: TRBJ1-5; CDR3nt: TGTGCCAGCAGCTTGCAGGTCGGAGGCAATCAGCCCCAGCATTTT; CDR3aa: CASSLQVGGNQPQHF
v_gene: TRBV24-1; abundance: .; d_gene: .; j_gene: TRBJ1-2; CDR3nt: TGTGCCACCAGTGATGGGACGAGCTATGGCTACACCTTC; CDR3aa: CATSDGTSYGYTF
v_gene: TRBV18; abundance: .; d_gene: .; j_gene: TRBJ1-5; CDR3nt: TGTGCCAGCTCAGAAGGCAGGGTTGGTCAGCCCCAGCATTTT; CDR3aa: CASSEGRVGQPQHF
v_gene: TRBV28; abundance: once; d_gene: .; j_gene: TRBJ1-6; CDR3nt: TGTGCCAGCTTGAGCTCCTATAATTCACCCCTCCACTTT; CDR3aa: CASLSSYNSPLHF
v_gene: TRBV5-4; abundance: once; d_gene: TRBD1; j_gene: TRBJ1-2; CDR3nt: TGTGCCAGCAGAACGGACAGGGCTTATGGCTACACCTTC; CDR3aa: CASRTDRAYGYTF
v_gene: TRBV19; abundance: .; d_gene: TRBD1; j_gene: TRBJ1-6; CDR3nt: TGTGCCAGTAGTCCGACAGGGAACAATTCACCCCTCCACTTT; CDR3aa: CASSPTGNNSPLHF